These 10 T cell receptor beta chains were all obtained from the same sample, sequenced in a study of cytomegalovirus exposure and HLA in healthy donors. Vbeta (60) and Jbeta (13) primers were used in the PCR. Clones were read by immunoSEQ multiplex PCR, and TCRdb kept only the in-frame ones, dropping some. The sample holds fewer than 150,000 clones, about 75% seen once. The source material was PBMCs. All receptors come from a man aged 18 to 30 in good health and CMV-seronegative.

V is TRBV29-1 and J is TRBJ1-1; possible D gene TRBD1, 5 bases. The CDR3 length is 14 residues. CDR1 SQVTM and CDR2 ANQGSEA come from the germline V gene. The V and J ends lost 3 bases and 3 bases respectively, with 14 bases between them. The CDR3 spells CSVEGSLGHTEAFF. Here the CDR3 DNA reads TGCAGCGTTGAGGGGTCGTTGGGGCACACTGAAGCTTTCTTT.

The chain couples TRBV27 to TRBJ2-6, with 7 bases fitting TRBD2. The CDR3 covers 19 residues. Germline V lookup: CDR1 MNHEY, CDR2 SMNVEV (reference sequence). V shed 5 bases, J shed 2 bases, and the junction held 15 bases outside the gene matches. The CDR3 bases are TGTGCCAGCAGTCCGCGGGGAGGGGTCACGAACGCTGGGGCCAACGTCCTGACTTTC. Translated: CASSPRGGVTNAGANVLTF. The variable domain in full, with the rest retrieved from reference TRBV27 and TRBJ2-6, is EAQVTQNPRYLITVTGKKLTVTCSQNMNHEYMSWYRQDPGLGLRQIYYSMNVEVTDKGDVPEGYKVSRKEKRNFPLILESPSPNQTSLYFCASSPRGGVTNAGANVLTFGAGSRLTVL.

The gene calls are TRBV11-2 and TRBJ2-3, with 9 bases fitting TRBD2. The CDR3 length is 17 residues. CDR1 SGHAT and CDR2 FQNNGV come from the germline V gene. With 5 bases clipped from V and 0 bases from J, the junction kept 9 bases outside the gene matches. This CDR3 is CASSAPRAGGSTDTQYF. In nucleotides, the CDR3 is TGTGCCAGCAGCGCCCCGAGGGCGGGGGGGAGCACAGATACGCAGTATTTT.

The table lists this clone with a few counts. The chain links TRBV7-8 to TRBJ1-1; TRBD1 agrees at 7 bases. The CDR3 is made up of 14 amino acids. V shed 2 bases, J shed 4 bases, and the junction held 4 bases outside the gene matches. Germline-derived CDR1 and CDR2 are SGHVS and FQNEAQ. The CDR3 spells CASSLYQGGTEAFF. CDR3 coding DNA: TGTGCCAGCAGCTTATATCAGGGGGGCACTGAAGCTTTCTTT. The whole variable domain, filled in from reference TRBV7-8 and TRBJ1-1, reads GAGVSQSPRYKVAKRGQDVALRCDPISGHVSLFWYQQALGQGPEFLTYFQNEAQLDKSGLPSDRFFAERPEGSVSTLKIQRTQQEDSAVYLCASSLYQGGTEAFFGQGTRLTVV.

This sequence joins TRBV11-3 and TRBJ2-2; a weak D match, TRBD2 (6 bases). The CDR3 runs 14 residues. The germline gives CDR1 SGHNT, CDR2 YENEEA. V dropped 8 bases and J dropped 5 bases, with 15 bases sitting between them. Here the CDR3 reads CASGQGGGTGELFF. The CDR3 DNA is TGTGCCAGCGGACAAGGTGGGGGGACCGGGGAGCTGTTTTTT.

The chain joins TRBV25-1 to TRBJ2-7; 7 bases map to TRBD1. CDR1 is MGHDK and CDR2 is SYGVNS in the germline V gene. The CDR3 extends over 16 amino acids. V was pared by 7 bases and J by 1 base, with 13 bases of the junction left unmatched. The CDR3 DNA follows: TGTGCCAGCACCCCAAACCGACAGGGTCTGTCCTACGAGCAGTACTTC. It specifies CASTPNRQGLSYEQYF.

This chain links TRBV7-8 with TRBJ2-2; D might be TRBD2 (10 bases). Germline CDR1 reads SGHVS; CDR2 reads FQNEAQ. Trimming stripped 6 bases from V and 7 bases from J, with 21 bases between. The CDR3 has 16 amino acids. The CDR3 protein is CASRLAGTGSNGELFF. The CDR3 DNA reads TGTGCCAGCAGACTAGCGGGGACAGGGAGTAACGGGGAGCTGTTTTTT.

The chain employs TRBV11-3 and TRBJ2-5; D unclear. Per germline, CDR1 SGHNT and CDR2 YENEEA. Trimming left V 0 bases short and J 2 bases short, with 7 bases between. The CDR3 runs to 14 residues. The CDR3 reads CASSLEHQQETQYF. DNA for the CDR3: TGTGCCAGCAGCTTAGAGCACCAGCAAGAGACCCAGTACTTC.

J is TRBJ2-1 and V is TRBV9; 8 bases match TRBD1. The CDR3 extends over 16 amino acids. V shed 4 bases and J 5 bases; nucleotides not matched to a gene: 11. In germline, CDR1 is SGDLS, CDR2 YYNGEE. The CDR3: CASSSGGGRGDNEQFF. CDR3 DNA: TGTGCCAGCAGCTCAGGGGGCGGGCGGGGAGACAATGAGCAGTTCTTC.

CDR3 coding DNA: TGTGCCAGCGCACAAAACTACGAGCAGTACTTC. Translation: CASAQNYEQYF. The chain links TRBV2 to TRBJ2-7; D unresolved. Germline V lookup: CDR1 SNHLY, CDR2 FYNNEI. This CDR3 is 11 amino acids long. With 8 bases removed from V and 3 bases from J, the gap between germline ends came to 8 bases. Together with reference TRBV2 and TRBJ2-7, the CDR3 gives the full variable domain: EPEVTQTPSHQVTQMGQEVILRCVPISNHLYFYWYRQILGQKVEFLVSFYNNEISEKSEIFDDQFSVERPDGSNFTLKIRSTKLEDSAMYFCASAQNYEQYFGPGTRLTVT.